This T cell receptor beta chain was obtained from a study of blood T cell repertoires in COVID-19. Data came from immunoSEQ multiplex PCR; TCRdb stores just in-frame clones and leaves some out. The profile shows over 150,000 clones, approximately 86% of them singletons. As concerns this clone: The sample holds other DNA sequences that translate to the same CDR3.

CDR1 is SGHTA, CDR2 FQGNSA, per germline. Trimming removed 1 base at V and 3 bases at J, with 10 bases between. The CDR3 loop spans 14 amino acids. Sequenced input: peripheral blood. The chain joins TRBV7-2 to TRBJ2-7; D possibly corresponds to TRBD1 (5 bases). This clonotype originated in a man aged 35 to 55 with active or convalescent COVID-19. CDR3 DNA sequence: TGTGCCAGCAGCTTAGACAGGCAGAGCTACGAGCAGTACTTC. Translation: CASSLDRQSYEQYF.